One sample yielded the 31 T cell receptor beta chains listed below, sequenced in a study of blood T cells in healthy people across ages. Together with a sample-barcoded 5' primer, a J-beta primer mix was included in a second PCR lasting roughly 6 to 12 cycles. TCRdb re-analysed the 5' RACE reads in MiXCR, keeping a single row per CDR3 protein. The profile covers 550,000 to 700,000 distinct CDR3 sequences, with approximately 30% appearing a single time and approximately 18% taken by the ten largest. The specimen was blood. The origin of the receptors is a woman aged 70-85 years in good health.

This clonotype was seen a few times. The V call is TRBV12-3 or TRBV12-4, the J call TRBJ1-4, with D possibly being TRBD1 (6 bases). The V end lost 5 bases, the J end lost 4 bases, and 11 bases lay between the germline ends. CDR3 size: 14 residues. The CDR3 DNA is TGTGCCAGCAGTCGGACCAGGGGTAATGAAAAACTGTTTTTT. Translating gives CASSRTRGNEKLFF.

The chain is built from TRBV7-2 and TRBJ2-2, with D tentatively TRBD2 (5 bases). Looked up from germline, CDR1 is SGHTA and CDR2 is FQGNSA. V lost 1 base to trimming and J lost 2 bases, with 11 bases between them. This CDR3 has 16 residues. The CDR3 protein is CASSLEGGPNTGELFF. CDR3 DNA: TGTGCCAGCAGCTTAGAAGGAGGTCCAAACACCGGGGAGCTGTTTTTT.

This clonotype has just a few counts. The chain joins TRBV12-3 or TRBV12-4 to TRBJ1-1; D is unclear. The CDR3 has 14 amino acids. With 6 bases removed from V and 1 base from J, the gap between germline ends came to 12 bases. The DNA for the CDR3 is TGTGCCAGCAGCCGGATGGGTTCGAACACTGAAGCTTTCTTT. It is translated as CASSRMGSNTEAFF.

There are many counts of this clonotype. The rearrangement links TRBV20-1 to TRBJ1-4; D is possibly TRBD1 (6 bases). V dropped 6 bases and J dropped 5 bases, with 10 bases sitting between them. The CDR3 sequence is 12 residues long. Germline CDR1 reads DFQATT; CDR2 reads SNEGSKA (reference sequence). The CDR3 loop reads CSAATGNEKLFF. The CDR3 nucleotides are TGCAGTGCCGCTACAGGGAATGAAAAACTGTTTTTT.

The table lists this clonotype with a few counts. Just one base apart from a much larger clone, this may be a read error. The rearrangement uses TRBV29-1 and TRBJ2-5; 8 bases map to TRBD1. The CDR3 spans 13 residues. Per the germline V gene, CDR1 is SQVTM and CDR2 is ANQGSEA. The CDR3 DNA sequence: TGCAGCGTCGGACAGGGCGGAGGAGAGACCCAGCACTTC. Its protein product is CSVGQGGGETQHF.

This clonotype has more than one count but fewer than ten. The genes are TRBV7-9 and TRBJ2-2; the D gene is possibly TRBD2 (5 bases). The CDR3 covers 14 residues. With 5 bases removed from V and 4 bases from J, the gap between germline ends came to 11 bases. CDR1 is SEHNR, CDR2 FQNEAQ, per germline (reference sequence). CDR3 coding DNA: TGTGCCAGCAGCCAGAGAGGGCGCACCGGGGAGCTGTTTTTT. Its protein product is CASSQRGRTGELFF.

This clonotype was seen a few times. This chain joins TRBV7-8 and TRBJ2-1; 10 nucleotides agree with TRBD2. The junction had 9 bases not matched to a gene; V was cut back by 5 bases and J by 8 bases. The CDR3 consists of 15 residues. Per the germline V gene, CDR1 is SGHVS and CDR2 is FQNEAQ. The CDR3 loop reads CASSQGLARGDEQFF. CDR3 nucleotide sequence: TGTGCCAGCAGCCAGGGACTAGCGAGGGGTGATGAGCAGTTCTTC. The full variable domain, with the rest looked up from reference TRBV7-8 and TRBJ2-1, is GAGVSQSPRYKVAKRGQDVALRCDPISGHVSLFWYQQALGQGPEFLTYFQNEAQLDKSGLPSDRFFAERPEGSVSTLKIQRTQQEDSAVYLCASSQGLARGDEQFFGPGTRLTVL.

V gene TRBV29-1 combines with J gene TRBJ2-1; D gene unclear. Judging by the DNA end, TRBJ2-5 fits better; the J call may be wrong. Germline CDR1 reads SQVTM; CDR2 reads ANQGSEA. The CDR3 runs 12 residues. The CDR3 loop is CSVTTATGTQYF. In nucleotides, the CDR3 is TGCAGCGTGACCACAGCGACGGGGACCCAGTACTTC.

This clonotype was found a few times. The rearrangement joins TRBV29-1 to TRBJ1-2, with D unclear. This CDR3 is built from 14 residues. The germline CDR1 and CDR2 sequences are SQVTM and ANQGSEA. V lost 1 base and J 4 bases, leaving 13 bases between the germline ends. CDR3 sequence: CSVEVQKGSYGYTF. The CDR3 DNA follows: TGCAGCGTTGAAGTCCAGAAAGGAAGCTATGGCTACACCTTC.

Only a few counts were recorded for this clonotype. The rearrangement links TRBV19 to TRBJ2-1, with 9 bases lining up with TRBD2. The CDR3 has 13 amino acids. Trimming removed 4 bases from V and 9 bases from J; junction bases left unmatched: 4. CDR1 is LNHDA and CDR2 is SQIVND in the germline V gene (reference sequence). CDR3 sequence: CASSSGRVSEQFF. The CDR3 DNA reads as TGTGCCAGTAGTAGCGGGAGGGTCAGTGAGCAGTTCTTC.

A few counts support this clonotype. This sequence joins TRBV15 and TRBJ2-3; 8 nucleotides agree with TRBD1. Germline loops: CDR1 LNHNV, CDR2 YYDKDF (reference sequence). The CDR3 loop spans 14 amino acids. Trimming cost V 8 bases and J 0 bases; bases outside gene matches: 4. The chain's CDR3 is CATGDRHSTDTQYF. DNA for the CDR3: TGTGCCACCGGGGACAGGCATAGCACAGATACGCAGTATTTT.

This clonotype has at least ten counts. The V gene is TRBV11-3, the J gene TRBJ1-2; D unclear. Trimming took off 1 base at V and 3 bases at J, with 9 bases between the two ends. The CDR3 contains 14 residues. The V gene's germline CDR1 is SGHNT and CDR2 YENEEA. In DNA, the CDR3 is TGTGCCAGCAGCTTAGTGACGGGAGACTATGGCTACACCTTC. Its translation: CASSLVTGDYGYTF.

Details on this clonotype: It may be a read error: a sequence one base away is much more abundant. The V and J genes are TRBV15 and TRBJ2-5, with D possibly matching TRBD2 (5 bases). Near its end, the DNA agrees better with TRBJ2-1, so the J call may be wrong. CDR1 is LNHNV and CDR2 is YYDKDF in the germline V gene (reference sequence). This CDR3 has 13 residues. DNA of the CDR3: TGTGCCACCAGCAGAGAGAGGGCGAATGAGCAGTTCTTC. It codes for CATSRERANEQFF.

This clonotype turned up a few times. This chain uses TRBV18 with TRBJ1-1; D gene uncertain. Trimming stripped 2 bases from V and 1 base from J, with 11 bases between. CDR1 KGHSH and CDR2 LQKENI come from the germline V gene. The length of the CDR3 is 15 residues. CDR3 DNA: TGTGCCAGCTCACCAACGGAGGGTTCGAACACTGAAGCTTTCTTT. This sequence encodes CASSPTEGSNTEAFF. Drawing the rest from reference TRBV18 and TRBJ1-1, the complete variable domain is NAGVMQNPRHLVRRRGQEARLRCSPMKGHSHVYWYRQLPEEGLKFMVYLQKENIIDESGMPKERFSAEFPKEGPSILRIQQVVRGDSAAYFCASSPTEGSNTEAFFGQGTRLTVV.

The CDR3 DNA sequence: TGTGCCATCAGTGAATCGGAAGCTAGCGCGAACACCGGGGAGCTGTTTTTT. Translated: CAISESEASANTGELFF. The chain is built from TRBV10-3 and TRBJ2-2; perhaps TRBD2 as D (6 bases). In germline, CDR1 is ENHRY, CDR2 SYGVKD. Trimming removed 3 bases at V and 0 bases at J, with 14 bases between. The CDR3 runs 17 residues.

V and J are TRBV4-2 and TRBJ1-4, with 7 bases matching TRBD1. CDR1 is LGHNA, CDR2 YNFKEQ, per germline. The CDR3 length is 15 residues. Trimming removed 8 bases from V and 4 bases from J; junction bases left unmatched: 10. CDR3: CASRPLTGINEKLFF. CDR3 DNA sequence: TGTGCCAGCCGACCTCTGACAGGGATTAATGAAAAACTGTTTTTT.

This rearrangement joins TRBV20-1 to TRBJ2-7; D gene ambiguous. Germline V gives CDR1 DFQATT, CDR2 SNEGSKA (reference sequence). The V gene lost 3 bases and the J gene lost 0 bases, with 6 bases spanning the gap. The CDR3 length is 12 residues. DNA for the CDR3: TGCAGTGCTAGTTCAGACTCCTACGAGCAGTACTTC. Translated, it gives CSASSDSYEQYF.

This clonotype has a count of ten or more. This chain uses TRBV29-1 with TRBJ2-5; D remains unclear. V lost 4 bases and J 4 bases, leaving 19 bases between the germline ends. This CDR3 spans 15 amino acids. Germline assignment: CDR1 SQVTM and CDR2 ANQGSEA. Here the CDR3 reads CSVGTVGTGTETQYF. The CDR3 bases are TGCAGCGTTGGGACCGTGGGCACGGGCACAGAGACCCAGTACTTC.

V and J are TRBV27 and TRBJ1-5; TRBD1 is a possible D gene (5 bases). This CDR3 has 17 residues. V dropped 4 bases and J dropped 9 bases, with 25 bases sitting between them. Germline loops: CDR1 MNHEY, CDR2 SMNVEV (reference sequence). The CDR3 DNA is TGTGCCAGCAGTTCTACACGTCGCCGGGACGCCCTGGGGCCCCAGCATTTT. Residues: CASSSTRRRDALGPQHF.

A few counts support this clonotype. The chain carries TRBV5-1 and TRBJ2-5; TRBD2 is a possible D gene (7 bases). The germline V and J ends were trimmed by 0 bases and 2 bases, with 14 bases remaining between them. This CDR3 comprises 16 residues. CDR1 and CDR2 (germline): SGHRS, YFSETQ. The CDR3 reads CASSLEQGGVQETQYF. The DNA of the CDR3 is TGCGCCAGCAGCTTGGAACAGGGAGGGGTTCAAGAGACCCAGTACTTC.

The rearrangement joins TRBV4-2 to TRBJ2-1; D gene ambiguous. Trimming pared 3 bases from V and 8 bases from J, leaving 5 bases between. The CDR3 is 11 residues long. Germline V lookup: CDR1 LGHNA, CDR2 YNFKEQ. CDR3 DNA: TGTGCCAGCAGCCAGATCCATGAGCAGTTCTTC. Amino acids: CASSQIHEQFF.

The J gene is TRBJ2-1, the V gene TRBV12-3 or TRBV12-4; 7 bases line up with TRBD1. Unmatched junction bases numbered 1, after V lost 4 bases and J lost 7 bases. The CDR3 consists of 12 residues. The CDR3 nucleotides are TGTGCCAGCAGTTCGACAGGGAATGAGCAGTTCTTC. This codes for CASSSTGNEQFF.

Only a few counts were recorded for this clonotype. V and J are TRBV4-3 and TRBJ2-7; D gene unclear. Germline V gene data show CDR1 as LGHNA and CDR2 as YSLEER. Trimming removed 1 base from V and 4 bases from J, with 8 bases in between. The CDR3 contains 13 residues. Here the CDR3 DNA reads TGCGCCAGCAGCCAAGTCCTTGGATACGAGCAGTACTTC. This codes for CASSQVLGYEQYF.

V usage is TRBV11-2 and J usage is TRBJ2-5; 8 positions match TRBD2. Germline-derived CDR1 and CDR2 are SGHAT and FQNNGV. With 1 base clipped from V and 4 bases from J, the junction kept 5 bases outside the gene matches. The CDR3 covers 15 residues. The CDR3 DNA reads TGTGCCAGCAGCTTAGCGGCGGGGGGAGGAGAGACCCAGTACTTC. Amino acid sequence: CASSLAAGGGETQYF. Variable domain in full (rest from reference TRBV11-2 and TRBJ2-5): EAGVAQSPRYKIIEKRQSVAFWCNPISGHATLYWYQQILGQGPKLLIQFQNNGVVDDSQLPKDRFSAERLKGVDSTLKIQPAKLEDSAVYLCASSLAAGGGETQYFGPGTRLLVL.

In this sample, this clonotype turned up a few times. The CDR3 coding sequence is TGTGCCAGCAGCCAACAGCCGTCCTATGGCTACACCTTC. As protein: CASSQQPSYGYTF. The chain joins TRBV7-8 to TRBJ1-2, with D hard to call. Germline CDR1 is SGHVS and CDR2 is FQNEAQ. Trimming took off 5 bases at V and 4 bases at J, with 11 bases between the two ends. The CDR3 runs 13 residues. The whole variable domain, remainder taken from reference TRBV7-8 and TRBJ1-2, is GAGVSQSPRYKVAKRGQDVALRCDPISGHVSLFWYQQALGQGPEFLTYFQNEAQLDKSGLPSDRFFAERPEGSVSTLKIQRTQQEDSAVYLCASSQQPSYGYTFGSGTRLTVV.

In this sample, this clonotype turned up a few times. CDR3 sequence (DNA): TGTGCCAGCAGGGAGCGGTCAGATGAAAAACTGTTTTTT. It codes for CASRERSDEKLFF. This chain uses TRBV7-9 with TRBJ1-4; D is unclear. V gave up 6 bases and J gave up 6 bases, with 11 bases separating them. CDR1 is SEHNR and CDR2 is FQNEAQ in the germline V gene (reference sequence). The CDR3 spans 13 residues.

This clonotype was picked up a small number of times. The rearrangement joins TRBV9 to TRBJ1-1, with D unresolved. Trimming removed 0 bases from V and 1 base from J, with 7 bases in between. Germline V gene lookup returns CDR1 SGDLS and CDR2 YYNGEE. The CDR3 extends over 14 amino acids. The DNA for the CDR3 is TGTGCCAGCAGCGTAGGCCCAGGGAACACTGAAGCTTTCTTT. It is translated as CASSVGPGNTEAFF.

J is TRBJ2-5 and V is TRBV12-3 or TRBV12-4; D might be TRBD2 (5 bases). V was cut by 1 base and J by 1 base, with 7 bases left in between. The CDR3 spans 14 residues. The CDR3 loop is CASSLVGVQETQYF. CDR3 sequence (DNA): TGTGCCAGCAGTTTAGTGGGAGTCCAAGAGACCCAGTACTTC.

J is TRBJ2-5 and V is TRBV5-1; the D call may be TRBD1 or TRBD2 (5 bases each). The J call is in doubt because the DNA end fits TRBJ2-1 better. Germline lookup yields CDR1 SGHRS and CDR2 YFSETQ. The CDR3 sequence is 12 residues long. The CDR3 protein is CASGGGINEQFF. The CDR3 DNA reads TGCGCCAGTGGGGGTGGGATCAATGAGCAGTTCTTC.

This clonotype showed up just a few times. The chain links TRBV5-1 to TRBJ2-7; D is tentatively TRBD1 or TRBD2 (5 bases each). CDR1 and CDR2 (germline): SGHRS, YFSETQ. V was shortened by 2 bases and J by 1 base, with 10 bases between the two germline ends. There are 14 residues in the CDR3. CDR3 coding DNA: TGCGCCAGCAGCTTCGGGGACGGATCCTACGAGCAGTACTTC. Protein product: CASSFGDGSYEQYF.

The V gene is TRBV5-1, the J gene TRBJ2-7; TRBD1 might be the D (6 bases). V lost 4 bases, J lost 7 bases, and 18 bases lay in between. From germline, CDR1 is SGHRS and CDR2 YFSETQ. There are 14 residues in the CDR3. CDR3 sequence (DNA): TGCGCCAGCAGCAAGGAACTCACTCAGGGGGAGCAGTACTTC. Residues: CASSKELTQGEQYF.